Each of the 9 T cell receptor beta chains below was sequenced from the same sample in a study of blood T cell repertoires in COVID-19. Assay: immunoSEQ multiplex PCR; the TCRdb copy retains only in-frame clones and omits some. The table shows about 140,000 clones, with 70% to 85% occurring only once. The sequencing sample was made of PBMCs or T cells enriched from blood (not recorded which). The receptor source for this set is a young woman who had been exposed to COVID-19.

The J gene is TRBJ1-5, the V gene TRBV28, with TRBD1 matching over 10 bases. Looked up from germline, CDR1 is MDHEN and CDR2 is SYDVKM. The V and J ends lost 0 bases and 6 bases, in that order; junction bases with no gene match: 5. This CDR3 has 16 residues. CDR3 loop: CASSLWGQGRAQPQHF. CDR3 coding DNA: TGTGCCAGCAGTTTATGGGGACAGGGGAGGGCTCAGCCCCAGCATTTT.

This sequence joins TRBV19 and TRBJ2-1, with D possibly TRBD2 on 5 matching bases. V shed 5 bases and J shed 1 base, with 12 bases lying between them. In germline, CDR1 is LNHDA, CDR2 SQIVND (reference sequence). The CDR3 runs to 15 residues. The DNA for the CDR3 is TGTGCCAGTAGTCCCGGTAGAGGGTCCTACAATGAGCAGTTCTTC. Its protein is CASSPGRGSYNEQFF.

This chain connects TRBV14 to TRBJ2-6; a weak D match, TRBD1 (5 bases). CDR3 size: 15 residues. Trimming cost V 2 bases and J 2 bases, with 7 bases left between them. Germline V gene lookup returns CDR1 SGHDN and CDR2 FVKESK. The CDR3 DNA follows: TGTGCCAGCAGCCAACAGGGAACTGGGGCCAACGTCCTGACTTTC. The encoded protein is CASSQQGTGANVLTF.

The chain employs TRBV27 and TRBJ2-7; D is ambiguous. With 5 bases removed from V and 9 bases from J, the gap between germline ends came to 14 bases. CDR3 length: 12 amino acids. Germline V gene lookup returns CDR1 MNHEY and CDR2 SMNVEV (reference sequence). CDR3 amino acids: CASSPLEEWQYF. The DNA for the CDR3 is TGTGCCAGCAGTCCCTTAGAGGAATGGCAGTACTTC.

This chain joins TRBV3-1 (or the pseudogene TRBV3-2) and TRBJ1-5; D is unresolved. Trimming stripped 4 bases from V and 5 bases from J, with 12 bases between. This CDR3 has 14 amino acids. The germline CDR1 and CDR2 sequences are LGHDT and YNNKEL (reference sequence). In DNA form, the CDR3 reads TGTGCCAGCAGCCTTAGCTCGGGGTATCAGCCCCAGCATTTT. Translating it yields CASSLSSGYQPQHF.

The genes are TRBV19 and TRBJ2-1, with D maybe TRBD1 (6 bases). Germline lookup yields CDR1 LNHDA and CDR2 SQIVND (reference sequence). The CDR3 contains 15 residues. Trimming cost V 2 bases and J 5 bases, with 13 bases left between them. CDR3 nucleotides: TGTGCCAGTAGTATAAGCCAGGGGTCACACAATGAGCAGTTCTTC. The encoded protein is CASSISQGSHNEQFF.

The table lists this clone with a few counts. The chain joins TRBV21-1 to TRBJ1-2; the table calls TRBD1, which could not be checked here. TRBV21-1 is a pseudogene. The CDR3 runs 16 residues. The CDR3 sequence: CASSPNLQDMDYGYTF. DNA of the CDR3: TGTGCCAGCAGCCCGAACCTCCAGGACATGGACTATGGCTACACCTTC.

The V and J genes are TRBV19 and TRBJ2-7; D perhaps matches TRBD1 (5 bases). Germline V gives CDR1 LNHDA, CDR2 SQIVND (reference sequence). The CDR3 runs 15 residues. The ends were cut back, 3 bases at V and 4 bases at J, with 16 bases in the middle. The CDR3 sequence: CASSIYRSNLYEQYF. The CDR3 nucleotides read TGTGCCAGTAGTATCTACAGGAGCAACCTTTACGAGCAGTACTTC.

The gene calls are TRBV7-3 and TRBJ2-3, with D possibly being TRBD1 (5 bases). CDR1 and CDR2 (germline): SGHTA, FQGTGA. Deletions cut 4 bases from V and 6 bases from J, with 11 bases between. The CDR3 sequence is 13 residues long. The CDR3 coding sequence is TGTGCCAGCAGCTACGTACAGGATGATACGCAGTATTTT. Its translation: CASSYVQDDTQYF.